This T cell receptor beta chain was identified in a study of T-cell reconstitution after alpha-beta-depleted transplantation in children. Germline V lookup: CDR1 LNHNV, CDR2 YYDKDF (reference sequence). CDR3 length: 19 residues. The V and J ends lost 1 base and 0 bases respectively, with 16 bases between them. As to this clonotype: No antigen is known for it.

Study outcomes and limitations: Surviving recipient T cells and thymic progenitors accounted for the high day-60 TCRbeta diversity observed in some patients.

Library preparation (for TCRbeta) was performed with unique molecular identifiers. MiXCR, run by TCRdb on the PCR reads, gives a single entry per CDR3 protein. The sample holds about 1,000,000 distinct CDR3 sequences; 25% to 35% are singletons and the top ten take about 28%. Here the sequenced sample was PBMCs, mostly from graft donor cells, taken 360 days after TCRalphabeta/CD19-depleted stem cell transplant. The rearrangement links TRBV15 to TRBJ1-6; D might be TRBD1 (6 bases). The sequence derives from a boy less than two years old who had a stem cell transplant for SCID, so the T cells may come from the graft donor. As DNA, the CDR3 is TGTGCCACCAGCAGAGGATCGGGGGCCTTAAGCTCCTATAATTCACCCCTCCACTTT. It specifies CATSRGSGALSSYNSPLHF.